Presented here are 28 T cell receptor beta chains from one specimen sequenced in a study of OX40 agonist ivuxolimab in advanced cancers. Here immunoSEQ multiplex PCR was the method, and the copy in TCRdb shows in-frame clones only, minus some. There are 3,600 or so clones in the sample; around 67% occur only once, and approximately 83% lies in the top ten. Sequencing used CD4+ or CD8+ T cells sorted from blood, obtained in a trial of the OX40 agonist ivuxolimab. The receptors were gathered from an adult with an advanced solid tumor such as melanoma, head and neck, liver or kidney cancer.

This clone came up a few times. The chain joins TRBV21-1 to TRBJ1-2; the DNA was not compared with TRBD1, the D call given in the table. TRBV21-1 is classified as a pseudogene. CDR3 length: 16 residues. Here the CDR3 DNA reads TGTGCCAGCAGCATCTTAAGGAGGGACAGGGGTGATGGCTACACCTTC. Protein product: CASSILRRDRGDGYTF.

Only a few counts were recorded for this clone. The genes are TRBV13 and TRBJ2-4; 10 bases agree with TRBD1. Germline CDR1 reads PRHDT; CDR2 reads FYEKMQ (reference sequence). V gave up 4 bases and J gave up 5 bases; unmatched junction bases: 2. CDR3 length equals 14 residues. The CDR3, as DNA: TGTGCCAGCAGCTCTGGGACAGGGGAAAACATTCAGTACTTC. This gives the protein CASSSGTGENIQYF.

The V gene is TRBV10-2, the J gene TRBJ2-7, with TRBD1 matching over 8 bases. V trimming: 0 bases; J trimming: 7 bases; junction bases outside the gene matches: 11. The CDR3 extends over 16 amino acids. Germline CDR1 reads WSHSY; CDR2 reads SAAADI. CDR3 nucleotide sequence: TGCGCCAGCAGTGAGTCGGGGGGCCAGGGGGCGCGAGAGCAGTACTTC. Protein: CASSESGGQGAREQYF.

The chain recombines TRBV7-9 with TRBJ2-7; D possibly matches TRBD1 or TRBD2 (5 bases each). V lost 7 bases to trimming and J lost 5 bases, with 9 bases between them. The CDR3 totals 11 residues. Germline V gene sequence: CDR1 SEHNR, CDR2 FQNEAQ (reference sequence). The CDR3, as DNA: TGTGCCAGCACCGAGGGGAACGAGCAGTACTTC. It codes for CASTEGNEQYF.

The genes are TRBV19 and TRBJ1-2, with TRBD1 identical over 9 bases. The CDR3 covers 14 residues. Germline V CDR1 and CDR2: LNHDA, SQIVND (reference sequence). With 4 bases clipped from V and 6 bases from J, the junction kept 6 bases outside the gene matches. CDR3 loop: CASSTDRGGDGYTF. The CDR3 nucleotides read TGTGCCAGTAGTACGGACAGGGGAGGCGATGGCTACACCTTC.

V is TRBV6-5 and J is TRBJ1-1, with D unresolved. The V end lost 5 bases, the J end lost 5 bases, and 12 bases lay between the germline ends. The CDR3 contains 13 residues. Germline lookup yields CDR1 MNHEY and CDR2 SVGAGI. In DNA, the CDR3 is TGTGCCAGCAGTATAGGCCCCGGGACTGAAGCTTTCTTT. Its protein product is CASSIGPGTEAFF.

The chain uses TRBV28 and TRBJ2-1; possible D gene TRBD2, 5 bases. The V end was cut by 6 bases, the J end by 1 base, with 16 bases between. This CDR3 comprises 16 residues. Germline V gives CDR1 MDHEN, CDR2 SYDVKM. CDR3 nucleotides: TGTGCCAGCAGCACCCAAGGTGAGGGATCCTACAATGAGCAGTTCTTC. Amino acids: CASSTQGEGSYNEQFF.

The chain links TRBV5-1 to TRBJ1-1, with D tentatively TRBD1 (6 bases). Germline V lookup: CDR1 SGHRS, CDR2 YFSETQ. Trimming removed 4 bases from V and 3 bases from J, with 16 bases in between. The CDR3 totals 15 residues. CDR3 residues: CASSPKEQGHTEAFF. Here the CDR3 DNA reads TGCGCCAGCAGCCCAAAAGAACAGGGACACACTGAAGCTTTCTTT.

The rearrangement joins TRBV7-9 to TRBJ2-1; 14 bases map to TRBD2. CDR1 and CDR2 (germline): SEHNR, FQNEAQ (reference sequence). The CDR3 length is 15 residues. V was clipped by 4 bases and J by 7 bases; unmatched bases: 3. The CDR3 is CASSYGTSGGNEQFF. The CDR3 DNA follows: TGTGCCAGCAGCTACGGGACTAGCGGGGGTAATGAGCAGTTCTTC.

This clone was observed once. V and J are TRBV7-9 and TRBJ1-1, with D possibly matching TRBD1 (6 bases). V was cut by 5 bases and J by 4 bases, with 14 bases left in between. The CDR3 runs to 14 residues. CDR1 is SEHNR, CDR2 FQNEAQ, per germline (reference sequence). The CDR3: CASSVPGGGTEAFF. CDR3 DNA sequence: TGTGCCAGCAGCGTCCCCGGGGGCGGCACTGAAGCTTTCTTT.

The genes are TRBV11-2 and TRBJ2-2, with unresolved D. V dropped 2 bases and J dropped 1 base, with 14 bases sitting between them. In germline, CDR1 is SGHAT, CDR2 FQNNGV. The CDR3 spans 17 residues. CDR3 sequence reads: CASSLNIAPVNTGELFF. The CDR3 nucleotides read TGTGCCAGCAGCTTAAACATCGCCCCGGTGAACACCGGGGAGCTGTTTTTT.

This chain connects TRBV18 to TRBJ1-2; a possible D gene is TRBD1 (6 bases). CDR3 length equals 13 residues. The germline V and J ends were trimmed by 6 bases and 5 bases, with 13 bases remaining between them. The germline V gene has CDR1 KGHSH and CDR2 LQKENI. CDR3 loop: CASSLNRDYGYTF. The CDR3 DNA follows: TGTGCCAGCTCCCTAAACAGGGATTATGGCTACACCTTC.

The chain joins TRBV2 to TRBJ2-2; TRBD2 agrees at 14 bases. The CDR3 sequence is 16 residues long. Germline values: CDR1 SNHLY, CDR2 FYNNEI. J gave up 2 bases and V 10 bases, and 6 bases lay outside the gene matches. CDR3 protein: CANGGLAGVNTGELFF. The CDR3 DNA reads TGTGCCAACGGGGGACTAGCGGGGGTAAACACCGGGGAGCTGTTTTTT. Together with reference TRBV2 and TRBJ2-2, the CDR3 gives the full variable domain: EPEVTQTPSHQVTQMGQEVILRCVPISNHLYFYWYRQILGQKVEFLVSFYNNEISEKSEIFDDQFSVERPDGSNFTLKIRSTKLEDSAMYFCANGGLAGVNTGELFFGEGSRLTVL.

This clone qualifies as medium-sized. This chain links TRBV6-5 with TRBJ1-2; TRBD1 matches 8 bases. Germline CDR1 MNHEY, CDR2 SVGAGI. The CDR3 has 15 amino acids. Losses at the gene ends were 6 bases for V and 6 bases for J; bases not matched to a gene: 12. The CDR3 DNA reads TGTGCCAGCAGATCACCTCGGACAGGGAAGGATGGCTACACCTTC. Translated: CASRSPRTGKDGYTF.

The genes are TRBV19 and TRBJ1-5, with D uncertain. Germline CDR1 reads LNHDA; CDR2 reads SQIVND (reference sequence). The V end lost 4 bases, the J end lost 2 bases, and 12 bases lay between the germline ends. There are 15 residues in the CDR3. The CDR3 loop reads CASSKGGRGNQPQHF. The CDR3 DNA follows: TGTGCCAGTAGTAAAGGAGGTCGGGGCAATCAGCCCCAGCATTTT.

The CDR3 sequence is CASSRRAGGYNTEAFF. DNA for the CDR3: TGCGCCAGCAGCAGGCGAGCAGGGGGATACAACACTGAAGCTTTCTTT. V is TRBV5-1 and J is TRBJ1-1; 7 nucleotides line up with TRBD1. The CDR3 is 16 residues long. The junction had 11 bases not matched to a gene; V was cut back by 4 bases and J by 2 bases. CDR1 and CDR2 from the germline V gene are SGHRS and YFSETQ.

The chain links TRBV7-2 to TRBJ2-7; D tentatively reads TRBD1 or TRBD2 (5 bases each). Germline V lookup: CDR1 SGHTA, CDR2 FQGNSA. The CDR3 contains 14 residues. Between the trimmed V and J ends, which lost 5 bases and 3 bases, there was a span of 14 bases. DNA of the CDR3: TGTGCCAGCAGCCCGGGGCTTAGCCTCTACGAGCAGTACTTC. The encoded protein is CASSPGLSLYEQYF. Supplemented by reference TRBV7-2 and TRBJ2-7, the full variable domain reads GAGVSQSPSNKVTEKGKDVELRCDPISGHTALYWYRQSLGQGLEFLIYFQGNSAPDKSGLPSDRFSAERTGGSVSTLTIQRTQQEDSAVYLCASSPGLSLYEQYFGPGTRLTVT.

This chain uses TRBV10-3 with TRBJ2-1; 11 bases fit TRBD2. CDR3 length: 14 amino acids. CDR1 ENHRY and CDR2 SYGVKD come from the germline V gene. The junction had 0 bases not matched to a gene; V was cut back by 7 bases and J by 1 base. DNA for the CDR3: TGTGCCATCACTAGCGGGGGGTCCTACAATGAGCAGTTCTTC. It specifies CAITSGGSYNEQFF.

This chain connects TRBV2 to TRBJ2-7; TRBD1 is a possible D gene (6 bases). The V and J ends lost 5 bases and 4 bases respectively, with 15 bases between them. Per the germline V gene, CDR1 is SNHLY and CDR2 is FYNNEI. The CDR3 covers 14 residues. DNA of the CDR3: TGTGCCAGCAGTTCCGGGACACCGGTATACGAGCAGTACTTC. Translation: CASSSGTPVYEQYF.

The gene calls are TRBV6-1 and TRBJ2-7; no reliable D call. The CDR3 sequence is 10 residues long. Germline V gene lookup returns CDR1 MNHNS and CDR2 SASEGT. Trimming took 8 bases from V and 4 from J, leaving 6 bases between them. This CDR3 is CASEEYEQYF. Written as DNA, the CDR3 is TGTGCCAGCGAGGAGTACGAGCAGTACTTC.

This clone was counted a single time. The chain uses TRBV2 and TRBJ2-7; D remains ambiguous. V was cut by 3 bases and J by 4 bases, with 7 bases left in between. CDR1 and CDR2 (germline): SNHLY, FYNNEI. The CDR3 is 12 amino acids. The CDR3 reads CASSESVYEQYF. Written as DNA, the CDR3 is TGTGCCAGCAGTGAGTCGGTTTACGAGCAGTACTTC. Looking up the rest from reference TRBV2 and TRBJ2-7 gives the full variable domain: EPEVTQTPSHQVTQMGQEVILRCVPISNHLYFYWYRQILGQKVEFLVSFYNNEISEKSEIFDDQFSVERPDGSNFTLKIRSTKLEDSAMYFCASSESVYEQYFGPGTRLTVT.

V usage is TRBV30 and J usage is TRBJ2-2, with D perhaps TRBD2 (7 bases). The CDR3 consists of 12 residues. Per the germline V gene, CDR1 is GTSNPN and CDR2 is SVGIG (reference sequence). In DNA form, the CDR3 reads TGTGCTCAGAGGGGGGGCAGCGGGGAGCTGTTTTTT. The encoded protein is CAQRGGSGELFF.

The rearrangement joins TRBV11-2 to TRBJ1-1; maybe TRBD1 (6 bases). This CDR3 has 15 residues. Per germline, CDR1 SGHAT and CDR2 FQNNGV. Trimming removed 1 base from V and 4 bases from J, with 13 bases in between. The CDR3 DNA sequence: TGTGCCAGCAGCTTAGTAATGATCAGGGGCACTGAAGCTTTCTTT. This translates into CASSLVMIRGTEAFF.

The V call is TRBV30, the J call TRBJ2-1; tentatively, D is TRBD1 (5 bases). Germline values: CDR1 GTSNPN, CDR2 SVGIG (reference sequence). Trimming cost V 2 bases and J 7 bases, with 15 bases left between them. The CDR3 has 14 amino acids. The CDR3 reads CAWSTWEGVNEQFF. The CDR3 nucleotides read TGTGCCTGGAGTACCTGGGAAGGGGTGAATGAGCAGTTCTTC.

V gene TRBV4-2 combines with J gene TRBJ2-7, with 7 bases matching TRBD1. CDR1 is LGHNA and CDR2 is YNFKEQ in the germline V gene. Germline trimming cut 3 bases from V and 3 bases from J; bases unmatched to any gene: 5. The CDR3 has 14 amino acids. In DNA, the CDR3 is TGTGCCAGCAGCCACCGGGACAGAAACTACGAGCAGTACTTC. It translates to CASSHRDRNYEQYF.

This clone appeared a single time. V gene TRBV2 combines with J gene TRBJ1-1; tentatively, D is TRBD1 (6 bases). CDR1 SNHLY and CDR2 FYNNEI come from the germline V gene. Trimming stripped 2 bases from V and 7 bases from J, with 11 bases between. CDR3 length: 13 residues. The DNA for the CDR3 is TGTGCCAGCAGTGAACCGGGACACCTTGAAGCTTTCTTT. Encoded protein: CASSEPGHLEAFF.

Points on this clone: A far more abundant clone sits one base away, making this likely a read error. The chain uses TRBV1 and TRBJ2-1; the DNA was not compared with TRBD2, the D call given in the table. TRBV1 is deemed a pseudogene. This CDR3 region has 15 residues. The CDR3 loop reads CTSSYLAGGNNEQFF. The CDR3 DNA sequence: TGCACCAGCAGCTATCTAGCGGGGGGGAACAATGAGCAGTTCTTC.

This clone appeared once. The gene calls are TRBV6-5 and TRBJ1-3; 9 bases are shared with TRBD1. The CDR3 runs to 16 residues. The J segment lost 4 bases and the V segment lost 2 bases, leaving 6 bases of the junction unmatched. In germline, CDR1 is MNHEY, CDR2 SVGAGI. This CDR3 reads CASSYQGQGPGNTIYF. For the CDR3, the DNA is TGTGCCAGCAGTTACCAGGGACAGGGCCCCGGAAACACCATATATTTT.